This T cell receptor beta chain was sequenced during a study of CD8+CD57+ T cells in acquired aplastic anemia (dated by TCRdb to the late 2010s). About the investigation overall: Extracted DNA from sorted CD4+ and CD8+ cells averaged approximately 3 ug, ranging from roughly 0.17 to 30 ug. A CD8+CD57+ expansion meant a frequency higher than the mean frequency seen in healthy subjects.

Expansion of CD8+CD57+ cells had been shown by flow cytometry in the patients chosen for sequencing. Every patient had a diagnosis of severe acquired aplastic anemia based on International Study of Aplastic Anemia and Agranulocytosis and Camitta criteria. Patients had received no therapy at the time of blood sampling. The study deep-sequenced TCR repertoires of sorted CD4+ and CD8+ blood T cells from severe aplastic anemia patients and healthy subjects. Patients were enrolled under clinicaltrials.gov protocols 00001620, 01623167, 00001397, 00071045, 00081523 and 00961064 in the USA. Ficoll-Paque density gradient centrifugation was used to isolate peripheral blood mononuclear cells. Before DNA extraction, CD4+ and CD8+ T cells were sorted by FACS or by magnetic beads. Genomic DNA served as template for TCR beta VDJ combination and CDR3 sequence profiling. TCR repertoire sequencing was run on an Illumina HiSeq 2000. The paper's data handling went like this. TRBV/TRBJ rearrangement plots, CDR3 size and DJ length profiles, and Simpson's diversity index were used to evaluate the repertoires. The immunodominant clone was defined as the most abundant DNA sequence in deep sequencing data. CDR3 amino acid sequences were screened for sharing across subjects and were compared with published repertoires and the VDJdb database. TCRdb ran its own pipeline on the public reads, namely fastp trimming at Q25 and MiXCR clone calling, and kept in-frame beta chains. Identical CDR3 proteins give one entry, which carries the most common genes and DNA. These V and J calls rely on TCRdb rather than the paper's analysis. The sample table holds roughly 250,000 distinct CDR3 sequences, of which approximately 80% were seen once. The ten largest clones represent 42% of the sample.

This clonotype has just one count. It has no known antigen specificity. No much larger clone is present one base from it, and per-base qualities are unavailable. Resting on one read, the evidence is weak. Sequences DFQATT (CDR1) and SNEGSKA (CDR2) are obtained from the germline V gene (reference sequence). Inclusive of the bounding cysteine and phenylalanine, the CDR3 is 12 residues long. CDR3 DNA only is kept here, 36 bases in frame from base 1. At the junction V is shortened by 0 bases and J by 4 bases, with 6 bases in between. What the authors observed across the whole study: Patients and healthy controls showed no significant difference in CD8+ Simpson's diversity (P=0.060). Roughly 30 CD8+ CDR3 sequences were shared between patients and controls but appeared highly expressed in patients and within their immunodominant clones.

The chain is encoded by TRBV20-1 joined to TRBJ1-2, with no confidently assigned D gene. Material for sequencing was sorted CD4+, CD8+, or CD8+CD57+ T cells (not recorded which) from PBMCs. The sequence was collected from a human donor with aplastic anemia. The CDR3 region reads CSAREAGYGYTF. The DNA is as follows: TGCAGTGCTAGAGAGGCAGGCTATGGCTACACCTTC.